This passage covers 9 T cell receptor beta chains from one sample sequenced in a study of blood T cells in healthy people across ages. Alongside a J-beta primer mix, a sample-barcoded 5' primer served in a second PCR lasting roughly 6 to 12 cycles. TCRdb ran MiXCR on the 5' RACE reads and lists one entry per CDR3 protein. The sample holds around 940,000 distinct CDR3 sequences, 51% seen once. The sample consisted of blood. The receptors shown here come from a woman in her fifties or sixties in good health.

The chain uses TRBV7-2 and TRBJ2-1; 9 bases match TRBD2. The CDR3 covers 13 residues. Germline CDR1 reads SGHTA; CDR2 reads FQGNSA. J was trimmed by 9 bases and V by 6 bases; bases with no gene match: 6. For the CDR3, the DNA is TGTGCCAGCAGTATCAATAGCGGGAGTGAGCAGTTCTTC. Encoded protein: CASSINSGSEQFF. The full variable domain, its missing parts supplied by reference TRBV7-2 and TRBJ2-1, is GAGVSQSPSNKVTEKGKDVELRCDPISGHTALYWYRQSLGQGLEFLIYFQGNSAPDKSGLPSDRFSAERTGGSVSTLTIQRTQQEDSAVYLCASSINSGSEQFFGPGTRLTVL.

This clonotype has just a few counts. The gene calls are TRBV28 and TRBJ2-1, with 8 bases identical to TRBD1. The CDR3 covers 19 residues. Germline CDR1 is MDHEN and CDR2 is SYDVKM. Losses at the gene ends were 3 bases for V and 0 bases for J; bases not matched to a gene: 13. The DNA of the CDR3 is TGTGCCAGCAGTTTTCGACAGGGGATGGCGGGAAGCTCCTACAATGAGCAGTTCTTC. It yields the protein CASSFRQGMAGSSYNEQFF.

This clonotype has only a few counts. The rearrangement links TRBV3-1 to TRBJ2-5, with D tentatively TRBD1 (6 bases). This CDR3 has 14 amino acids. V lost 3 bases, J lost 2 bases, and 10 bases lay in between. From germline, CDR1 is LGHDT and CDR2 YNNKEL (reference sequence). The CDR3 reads CASSQRTAQETQYF. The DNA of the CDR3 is TGTGCCAGCAGCCAGCGGACAGCGCAAGAGACCCAGTACTTC.

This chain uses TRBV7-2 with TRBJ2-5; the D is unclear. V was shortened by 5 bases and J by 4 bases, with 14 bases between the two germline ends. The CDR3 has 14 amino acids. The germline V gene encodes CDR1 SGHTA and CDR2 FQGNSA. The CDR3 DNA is TGTGCCAGCAGCCCCCACCGGACGGTAGAGACCCAGTACTTC. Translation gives CASSPHRTVETQYF.

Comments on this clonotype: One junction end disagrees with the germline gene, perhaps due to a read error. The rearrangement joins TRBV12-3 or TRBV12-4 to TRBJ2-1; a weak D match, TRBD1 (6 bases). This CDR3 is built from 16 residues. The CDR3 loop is CASSLSGARTYNVQFF. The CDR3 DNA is TGTGCCAGCAGTTTATCAGGGGCCCGTACCTACAATGTGCAGTTCTTC.

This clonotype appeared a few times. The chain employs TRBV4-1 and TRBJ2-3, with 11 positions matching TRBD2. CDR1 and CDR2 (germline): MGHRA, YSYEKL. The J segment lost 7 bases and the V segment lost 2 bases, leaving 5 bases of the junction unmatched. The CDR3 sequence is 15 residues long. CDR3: CASSQPTSGSYTQYF. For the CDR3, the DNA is TGCGCCAGCAGCCAACCAACTAGCGGGAGTTATACGCAGTATTTT.

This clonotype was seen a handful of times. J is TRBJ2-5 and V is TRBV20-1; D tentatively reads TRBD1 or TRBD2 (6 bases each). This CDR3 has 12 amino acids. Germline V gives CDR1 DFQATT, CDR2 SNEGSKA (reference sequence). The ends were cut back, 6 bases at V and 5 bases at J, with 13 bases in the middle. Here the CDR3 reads CSANQGRETQYF. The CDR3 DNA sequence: TGCAGTGCAAATCAGGGGAGGGAGACCCAGTACTTC.

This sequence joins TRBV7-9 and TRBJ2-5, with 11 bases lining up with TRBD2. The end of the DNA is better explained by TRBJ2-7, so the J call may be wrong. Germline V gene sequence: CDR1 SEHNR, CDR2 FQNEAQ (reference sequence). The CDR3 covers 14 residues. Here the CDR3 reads CASSIGLAGNEQYF. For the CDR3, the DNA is TGTGCCAGCAGCATAGGACTAGCGGGTAACGAGCAGTACTTC.

CDR3 protein: CASSLLTYNEQYF. The DNA for the CDR3 is TGTGCCAGCAGCTTACTAACCTACAATGAGCAGTACTTC. The chain is built from TRBV13 and TRBJ2-5; D remains unclear. Germline CDR1 is PRHDT and CDR2 is FYEKMQ (reference sequence). The CDR3 has 13 residues. V was pared by 2 bases and J by 11 bases, with 15 bases between.